The sequence of this T cell receptor (beta chain) was determined in a study of identical twins. Study observations and caveats: Among beta out-of-frame sequences, excess sharing between twins appeared weaker. Out-of-frame TCR alpha sharing observed in monozygotic twins exceeded model estimates.

For this clonotype: Its antigen is still unknown.

Template switching added a universal primer site, and cDNA bore unique molecular identifiers. In TCRdb, the 5' RACE reads were re-called with MiXCR into one record per CDR3 protein. Here the sample spans roughly 350,000 distinct CDR3 sequences, around 9% being singletons. With V trimmed by 2 bases and J by 5 bases, 2 bases remained unmatched. There are 13 residues in the CDR3. Germline V CDR1 and CDR2: SGHVS, FQNEAQ. The receptor comes from a woman between 45 and 65 years old in good health. The sequencing input was naive T cells sorted from blood. This chain connects TRBV7-8 to TRBJ2-5, with TRBD1 identical over 7 bases. DNA of the CDR3: TGTGCCAGCAGCTTAATACAGGGGGAGACCCAGTACTTC. This encodes CASSLIQGETQYF.